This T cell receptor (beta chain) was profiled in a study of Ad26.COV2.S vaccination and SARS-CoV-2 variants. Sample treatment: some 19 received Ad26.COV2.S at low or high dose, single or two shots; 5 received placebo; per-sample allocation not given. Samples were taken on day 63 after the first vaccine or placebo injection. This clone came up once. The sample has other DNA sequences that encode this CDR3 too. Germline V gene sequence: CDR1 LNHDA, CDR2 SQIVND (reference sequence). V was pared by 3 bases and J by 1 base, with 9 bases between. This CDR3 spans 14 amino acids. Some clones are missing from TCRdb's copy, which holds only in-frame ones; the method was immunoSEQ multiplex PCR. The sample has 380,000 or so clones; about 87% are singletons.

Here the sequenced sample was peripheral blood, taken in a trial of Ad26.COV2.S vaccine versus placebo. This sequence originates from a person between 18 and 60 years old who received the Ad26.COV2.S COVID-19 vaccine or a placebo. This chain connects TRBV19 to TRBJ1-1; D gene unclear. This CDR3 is CASSIWGSNTEAFF. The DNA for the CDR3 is TGTGCCAGTAGTATTTGGGGTTCGAACACTGAAGCTTTCTTT.